A single sample gave rise to the 27 T cell receptor beta chains below, sequenced in a study of blood T cell repertoires in COVID-19. Sequencing was performed with immunoSEQ multiplex PCR; in TCRdb, only in-frame clones are kept and a portion is missing. Of around 300,000 clones detected, around 88% appear once; the ten largest clones hold 1.5% to 2%. The sample consisted of peripheral blood. Receptors were obtained from a woman younger than 45 with COVID-19, enrolled during active disease.

This clone is a singleton in its sample. The chain links TRBV2 to TRBJ2-5, with 8 bases that match TRBD1. Germline V gene data show CDR1 as SNHLY and CDR2 as FYNNEI. CDR3 length: 15 amino acids. The V segment lost 3 bases and the J segment 1 base; nucleotides outside the gene matches: 4. In nucleotides, the CDR3 is TGTGCCAGCAGTGAGGGGACAGGCCCCCAAGAGACCCAGTACTTC. Translation gives CASSEGTGPQETQYF.

The chain is built from TRBV21-1 and TRBJ2-7; the D segment call TRBD2 is taken from the table without a DNA check. TRBV21-1 is given as a pseudogene. The CDR3 totals 14 residues. CDR3 amino acids: CASSTRLLSYEQYV. CDR3 DNA sequence: TGTGCCAGCAGCACAAGACTGCTATCCTACGAGCAGTACGTC.

V gene TRBV4-2 combines with J gene TRBJ1-1; D is unclear. The CDR3 extends over 15 amino acids. Trimming removed 2 bases at V and 3 bases at J, with 13 bases between. CDR1 and CDR2 (germline): LGHNA, YNFKEQ. The CDR3 spells CASSQQHSGDTEAFF. CDR3 bases: TGTGCCAGCAGCCAACAGCACTCCGGGGACACTGAAGCTTTCTTT.

The chain combines TRBV5-6 with TRBJ1-2, with 9 nucleotides matching TRBD1. J gave up 7 bases and V 4 bases, and 17 bases lay outside the gene matches. This CDR3 comprises 17 residues. The germline CDR1 and CDR2 sequences are SGHDT and YYEEEE. CDR3 region: CASSPRLRGTGSFGYTF. CDR3 coding DNA: TGTGCCAGCAGCCCCCGTTTGAGGGGGACAGGGTCCTTTGGCTACACCTTC.

This rearrangement joins TRBV19 to TRBJ1-1; 9 bases align to TRBD1. From germline, CDR1 is LNHDA and CDR2 SQIVND (reference sequence). There are 17 residues in the CDR3. Trimming at V came to 7 bases and at J to 4 bases, leaving 16 bases not matched to a gene. CDR3 in DNA: TGTGCCAGTACCCCGGGACAGGGTAGGCGTGGTCCCACTGAAGCTTTCTTT. This codes for CASTPGQGRRGPTEAFF.

The chain carries TRBV2 and TRBJ1-2; 12 bases are a match to TRBD1. The germline gives CDR1 SNHLY, CDR2 FYNNEI. The CDR3 has 19 residues. V shed 5 bases, J shed 3 bases, and the junction held 16 bases outside the gene matches. For the CDR3, the DNA is TGTGCCAGCAGTCTGCGGGGGCGGGACAGGGGGCGTCCGTACTATGGCTACACCTTC. The encoded protein is CASSLRGRDRGRPYYGYTF.

The rearrangement uses TRBV7-9 and TRBJ2-7; TRBD2 aligns across 10 bases. CDR1 is SEHNR and CDR2 is FQNEAQ in the germline V gene (reference sequence). The CDR3 consists of 17 residues. Losses at the gene ends were 0 bases for V and 6 bases for J; bases not matched to a gene: 11. The DNA of the CDR3 is TGTGCCAGCAGCTTAGCGACAGCGGGGGGGCCCAGATCCGAGCAGTACTTC. This gives the protein CASSLATAGGPRSEQYF.

The rearrangement joins TRBV6-5 to TRBJ2-1, with TRBD2 identical over 8 bases. Germline-derived CDR1 and CDR2 are MNHEY and SVGAGI. V dropped 5 bases and J dropped 14; count of bases not matched to a gene: 8. The CDR3 totals 12 residues. In DNA form, the CDR3 reads TGTGCCAGCAGTCCCGGGGGGGAAGTGGAGTTCTTC. Its protein product is CASSPGGEVEFF.

The chain is built from TRBV11-2 and TRBJ2-3; D remains unclear. CDR1 and CDR2 from the germline V gene are SGHAT and FQNNGV. This CDR3 spans 12 amino acids. The germline V and J ends were trimmed by 5 bases and 5 bases, with 8 bases remaining between them. The CDR3 DNA reads as TGTGCCAGCAGCCCCGGTCGAGATACGCAGTATTTT. Amino acids: CASSPGRDTQYF.

The genes are TRBV18 and TRBJ1-5; no reliable D call. The CDR3 has 13 residues. Trimming left V 5 bases short and J 7 bases short, with 12 bases between. Per the germline V gene, CDR1 is KGHSH and CDR2 is LQKENI. This chain's CDR3 is CASSAGSLQPQHF. DNA of the CDR3: TGTGCCAGCTCAGCGGGTTCTTTACAGCCCCAGCATTTT. Looking up the rest from reference TRBV18 and TRBJ1-5 gives the full variable domain: NAGVMQNPRHLVRRRGQEARLRCSPMKGHSHVYWYRQLPEEGLKFMVYLQKENIIDESGMPKERFSAEFPKEGPSILRIQQVVRGDSAAYFCASSAGSLQPQHFGDGTRLSIL.

The chain combines TRBV6-4 with TRBJ2-2; D gene ambiguous. Germline V gives CDR1 MRHNA, CDR2 SNTAGT. Trimming stripped 0 bases from V and 6 bases from J, with 11 bases between. This CDR3 region has 15 residues. The CDR3 region is CASSDSKRSSGELFF. CDR3 sequence (DNA): TGTGCCAGCAGTGACTCTAAGAGATCTTCCGGGGAGCTGTTTTTT.

The chain carries TRBV6-5 and TRBJ1-4, with a tentative D call TRBD1 (6 bases). CDR3 length equals 14 residues. The ends were cut back, 7 bases at V and 8 bases at J, with 17 bases in the middle. Looked up from germline, CDR1 is MNHEY and CDR2 is SVGAGI. The CDR3 sequence: CASKDTGWGEKLFF. As DNA, the CDR3 is TGTGCCAGCAAGGATACAGGGTGGGGCGAAAAACTGTTTTTT.

As for this clone: Other nucleotide sequences in the sample specify the same CDR3. The chain uses TRBV6-5 and TRBJ1-1; TRBD1 aligns across 7 bases. Germline V gene data show CDR1 as MNHEY and CDR2 as SVGAGI. The V gene end was trimmed by 6 bases and the J gene end by 5 bases; junction bases not matched to a gene: 0. This CDR3 comprises 11 residues. CDR3 in amino acids: CASRQGTEAFF. The CDR3 nucleotides are TGTGCCAGCAGACAGGGGACTGAAGCTTTCTTT.

As to this clone: At the DNA level, this CDR3 is encoded by other sequences in the same sample as well. This sequence joins TRBV5-1 and TRBJ2-1; no reliable D call. This CDR3 contains 12 residues. V was pared by 0 bases and J by 6 bases, with 4 bases between. The germline gives CDR1 SGHRS, CDR2 YFSETQ. CDR3 in amino acids: CASSLAVNEQFF. CDR3 coding DNA: TGCGCCAGCAGCTTGGCCGTCAATGAGCAGTTCTTC.

The chain uses TRBV11-2 and TRBJ2-3, with TRBD2 matching 11 bases. Trimming at V came to 3 bases and at J to 6 bases, leaving 5 bases not matched to a gene. The length of the CDR3 is 15 residues. Germline V CDR1 and CDR2: SGHAT, FQNNGV. CDR3 in amino acids: CASSLTSGASDTQYF. In nucleotides, the CDR3 is TGTGCCAGCAGCTTGACTAGCGGGGCCTCCGATACGCAGTATTTT.

The rearrangement joins TRBV3-1 (or the pseudogene TRBV3-2) to TRBJ2-3, with 8 bases that match TRBD2. Trimming took 1 base from V and 0 from J; bases not matched to a gene: 3. The germline gives CDR1 LGHDT, CDR2 YNNKEL (reference sequence). CDR3 size: 16 residues. The CDR3 spells CASSQAGGTSTDTQYF. CDR3 DNA: TGTGCCAGCAGCCAAGCGGGGGGGACTAGCACAGATACGCAGTATTTT.

The chain joins TRBV18 to TRBJ1-4, with 9 bases matching TRBD1. Germline V lookup: CDR1 KGHSH, CDR2 LQKENI. Germline trimming cut 5 bases from V and 5 bases from J; bases unmatched to any gene: 3. The CDR3 has 14 residues. The CDR3 is CASSWDRANEKLFF. CDR3 bases: TGTGCCAGCTCATGGGACAGGGCCAATGAAAAACTGTTTTTT.

This sequence joins TRBV5-1 and TRBJ2-3; 10 nucleotides agree with TRBD2. The CDR3 totals 16 residues. The germline V gene has CDR1 SGHRS and CDR2 YFSETQ. Germline trimming cut 0 bases from V and 1 base from J; bases unmatched to any gene: 2. In DNA, the CDR3 is TGCGCCAGCAGCTTGGATCTAGCGGGGGGCACAGATACGCAGTATTTT. Protein sequence: CASSLDLAGGTDTQYF. Variable domain in full (rest from reference TRBV5-1 and TRBJ2-3): KAGVTQTPRYLIKTRGQQVTLSCSPISGHRSVSWYQQTPGQGLQFLFEYFSETQRNKGNFPGRFSGRQFSNSRSEMNVSTLELGDSALYLCASSLDLAGGTDTQYFGPGTRLTVL.

The chain uses TRBV5-1 and TRBJ2-5, with 8 bases fitting TRBD1. Germline CDR1 is SGHRS and CDR2 is YFSETQ. CDR3 length equals 16 residues. V lost 3 bases and J lost 2; bases outside the gene matches: 9. The CDR3: CASSWGRGPNQETQYF. Written as DNA, the CDR3 is TGCGCCAGCAGCTGGGGCAGGGGGCCTAATCAAGAGACCCAGTACTTC.

The chain links TRBV9 to TRBJ2-1, with 11 bases identical to TRBD2. Trimming cost V 6 bases and J 3 bases; bases outside gene matches: 5. The CDR3 extends over 15 amino acids. Looked up from germline, CDR1 is SGDLS and CDR2 is YYNGEE. The CDR3 DNA reads TGTGCCAGCAACCCTAGCGGGGGGCTCTACAATGAGCAGTTCTTC. Translated, it gives CASNPSGGLYNEQFF.

The chain uses TRBV5-8 and TRBJ1-5, with 11 nucleotides matching TRBD1. The CDR3 extends over 15 amino acids. The germline V gene encodes CDR1 SGHTS and CDR2 YDEGEE. V shed 4 bases and J 5 bases; nucleotides not matched to a gene: 5. Here the CDR3 reads CASSRGTGGDQPQHF. CDR3 sequence (DNA): TGTGCCAGCAGCCGAGGGACAGGGGGAGATCAGCCCCAGCATTTT.

The rearrangement links TRBV29-1 to TRBJ1-2; 9 bases match TRBD1. The junction had 10 bases not matched to a gene; V was cut back by 7 bases and J by 4 bases. Germline CDR1 SQVTM, CDR2 ANQGSEA. The CDR3 totals 14 residues. The CDR3 DNA reads as TGCAGCGCCCCGGGACAGGGAAAGGCCTATGGCTACACCTTC. Translated, it gives CSAPGQGKAYGYTF.

This chain uses TRBV5-1 with TRBJ1-2; 12 bases agree with TRBD1. Per the germline V gene, CDR1 is SGHRS and CDR2 is YFSETQ. V was clipped by 7 bases and J by 7 bases; unmatched bases: 8. The CDR3 loop spans 14 amino acids. The CDR3 spells CASRPGTGGSGYTF. In DNA, the CDR3 is TGCGCCAGCCGCCCCGGGACAGGGGGCTCTGGCTACACCTTC.

The V gene is TRBV4-2, the J gene TRBJ2-7, with 14 bases identical to TRBD2. Germline V CDR1 and CDR2: LGHNA, YNFKEQ. There are 15 residues in the CDR3. J was trimmed by 4 bases and V by 4 bases; bases with no gene match: 3. In nucleotides, the CDR3 is TGTGCCAGCAGCCTTCGACTAGCGGGGGGGTACGAGCAGTACTTC. It translates to CASSLRLAGGYEQYF.

V and J are TRBV24-1 and TRBJ2-2; TRBD1 matches 10 bases. Per the germline V gene, CDR1 is KGHDR and CDR2 is SFDVKD. The trim removed 5 bases at V and 2 bases at J, leaving 1 base unmatched. This CDR3 has 15 amino acids. The CDR3 here is CATSATGGNTGELFF. The CDR3 DNA reads TGTGCCACCAGTGCGACAGGGGGCAACACCGGGGAGCTGTTTTTT.

The chain employs TRBV7-2 and TRBJ2-7; D may be TRBD2 (5 bases). Trimming removed 2 bases at V and 3 bases at J, with 11 bases between. This CDR3 has 14 amino acids. Germline V gives CDR1 SGHTA, CDR2 FQGNSA. Here the CDR3 DNA reads TGTGCCAGCAGCTTAAGCGGCAGTTACTACGAGCAGTACTTC. It specifies CASSLSGSYYEQYF.

This chain links TRBV4-3 with TRBJ1-2; TRBD1 agrees at 8 bases. Germline-derived CDR1 and CDR2 are LGHNA and YSLEER. V shed 0 bases, J shed 5 bases, and the junction held 8 bases outside the gene matches. This CDR3 comprises 16 residues. The CDR3 DNA reads TGCGCCAGCAGCCAAGATAGGATTCAGGGGGCTTATGGCTACACCTTC. Translating it yields CASSQDRIQGAYGYTF.